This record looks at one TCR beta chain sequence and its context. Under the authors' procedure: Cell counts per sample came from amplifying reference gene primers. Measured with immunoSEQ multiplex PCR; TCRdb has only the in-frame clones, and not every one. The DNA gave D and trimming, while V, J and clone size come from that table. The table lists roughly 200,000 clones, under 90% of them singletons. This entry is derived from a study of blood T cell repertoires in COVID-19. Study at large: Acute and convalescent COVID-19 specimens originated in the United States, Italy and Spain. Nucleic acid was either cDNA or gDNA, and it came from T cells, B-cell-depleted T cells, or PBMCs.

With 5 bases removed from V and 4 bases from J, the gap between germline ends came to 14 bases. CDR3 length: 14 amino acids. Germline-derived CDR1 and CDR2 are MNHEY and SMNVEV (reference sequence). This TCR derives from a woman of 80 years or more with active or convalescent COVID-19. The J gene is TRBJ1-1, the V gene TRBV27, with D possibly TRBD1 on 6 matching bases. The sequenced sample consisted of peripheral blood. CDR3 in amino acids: CASSRVGAGTEAFF. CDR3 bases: TGTGCCAGCAGTCGGGTGGGGGCTGGCACTGAAGCTTTCTTT.